These 14 T cell receptor beta chains were sequenced from one sample in a study of control samples from healthy donors and cancer patients. Produced via immunoSEQ multiplex PCR; TCRdb's table is partial and in-frame only. The table lists 150,000 to 200,000 clones, approximately 94% of them singletons. Sequencing was performed on blood. The receptors originated from a woman aged 18-29 years in good health.

The V call is TRBV7-9, the J call TRBJ1-4; perhaps TRBD1 as D (5 bases). This CDR3 comprises 14 residues. From germline, CDR1 is SEHNR and CDR2 FQNEAQ (reference sequence). V was shortened by 5 bases and J by 5 bases, with 12 bases between the two germline ends. As DNA, the CDR3 is TGTGCCAGCAGCATTACGGGACTAAATGAAAAACTGTTTTTT. It translates to CASSITGLNEKLFF.

The V call is TRBV15, the J call TRBJ1-2; D ambiguous. Germline V gene lookup returns CDR1 LNHNV and CDR2 YYDKDF (reference sequence). Trimming removed 5 bases from V and 4 bases from J, with 8 bases in between. The CDR3 is 12 amino acids. The CDR3 DNA is TGTGCCACCAGCCTAATGGGCTATGGCTACACCTTC. Encoded protein: CATSLMGYGYTF.

V and J are TRBV6-1 and TRBJ2-2; D is ambiguous. The CDR3 is 16 amino acids. Germline loops: CDR1 MNHNS, CDR2 SASEGT. Trimming took 3 bases from V and 4 from J, leaving 15 bases between them. CDR3 region: CASSEVSSRGTGELFF. The CDR3 region has the DNA TGTGCCAGCAGTGAGGTCTCGTCCCGCGGCACCGGGGAGCTGTTTTTT.

The chain combines TRBV9 with TRBJ1-5; no clear D gene. This CDR3 has 15 amino acids. Between the trimmed V and J ends, which lost 3 bases and 0 bases, there was a span of 10 bases. The germline V gene has CDR1 SGDLS and CDR2 YYNGEE. CDR3 loop: CASSDRAHSNQPQHF. DNA for the CDR3: TGTGCCAGCAGCGACCGGGCCCATAGCAATCAGCCCCAGCATTTT.

The chain is built from TRBV18 and TRBJ1-1; D is unresolved. The CDR3 totals 15 residues. Germline V gene lookup returns CDR1 KGHSH and CDR2 LQKENI. The V end was cut by 4 bases, the J end by 2 bases, with 14 bases between. For the CDR3, the DNA is TGTGCCAGCTCACACCCTTCGAGCCTCAACACTGAAGCTTTCTTT. Translated, it gives CASSHPSSLNTEAFF.

This clone was seen a single time. This sequence joins TRBV24-1 and TRBJ1-2, with 7 bases identical to TRBD1. The CDR3 extends over 14 amino acids. Trimming took 4 bases from V and 2 from J; bases not matched to a gene: 3. Germline V gives CDR1 KGHDR, CDR2 SFDVKD. The DNA for the CDR3 is TGTGCCACCAGTGACCAGGACAGGAACTATGGCTACACCTTC. Protein sequence: CATSDQDRNYGYTF.

The V call is TRBV19, the J call TRBJ1-1; D is unclear. CDR3 length: 13 residues. The V and J ends lost 6 bases and 0 bases respectively, with 8 bases between them. Germline V gene data show CDR1 as LNHDA and CDR2 as SQIVND (reference sequence). DNA of the CDR3: TGTGCCAGTAGAGGGCCCATGAACACTGAAGCTTTCTTT. It yields the protein CASRGPMNTEAFF.

The rearrangement joins TRBV14 to TRBJ1-2, with D unclear. CDR3 length: 13 residues. Trimming cost V 2 bases and J 9 bases, with 13 bases left between them. Germline V CDR1 and CDR2: SGHDN, FVKESK. The CDR3 reads CASSQSEAGSYTF. The CDR3 nucleotides read TGTGCCAGCAGCCAAAGTGAGGCAGGCAGCTACACCTTC. Full variable domain (missing parts from reference TRBV14 and TRBJ1-2): EAGVTQFPSHSVIEKGQTVTLRCDPISGHDNLYWYRRVMGKEIKFLLHFVKESKQDESGMPNNRFLAERTGGTYSTLKVQPAELEDSGVYFCASSQSEAGSYTFGSGTRLTVV.

This clone appeared a single time. V gene TRBV10-2 combines with J gene TRBJ2-1, with 8 bases identical to TRBD1. The V gene end was trimmed by 10 bases and the J gene end by 0 bases; junction bases not matched to a gene: 8. This CDR3 has 15 residues. CDR1 and CDR2 from the germline V gene are WSHSY and SAAADI. The chain's CDR3 is CATNRDRSSYNEQFF. CDR3 nucleotides: TGCGCCACCAACCGGGACAGGAGCTCCTACAATGAGCAGTTCTTC.

The chain joins TRBV21-1 to TRBJ1-2; TRBD1, the D gene given by the table, was not confirmed from the DNA. TRBV21-1 is a pseudogene. The CDR3 spans 16 residues. This chain's CDR3 is CASSKPGGQVDYGYTF. CDR3 nucleotides: TGTGCCAGCAGCAAACCCGGGGGACAGGTGGACTATGGCTACACCTTC.

The V gene is TRBV28, the J gene TRBJ2-2, with no clear D. The germline V and J ends were trimmed by 6 bases and 0 bases, with 11 bases remaining between them. This CDR3 has 15 residues. Germline V CDR1 and CDR2: MDHEN, SYDVKM. CDR3 residues: CASRIPGANTGELFF. The CDR3 DNA reads as TGTGCCAGCAGAATTCCCGGAGCGAACACCGGGGAGCTGTTTTTT.

A remark on this clone: Within the sample, other DNA sequences also encode this same CDR3. V usage is TRBV20-1 and J usage is TRBJ2-5; D unresolved. The CDR3 consists of 11 residues. Germline assignment: CDR1 DFQATT and CDR2 SNEGSKA (reference sequence). With 5 bases removed from V and 1 base from J, the gap between germline ends came to 5 bases. CDR3 region: CSASAQETQYF. CDR3 nucleotides: TGCAGTGCTTCCGCCCAAGAGACCCAGTACTTC.

This clone occurred once. The V and J genes are TRBV6-4 and TRBJ1-4; D call uncertain. In germline, CDR1 is MRHNA, CDR2 SNTAGT. This CDR3 spans 14 amino acids. V was shortened by 8 bases and J by 2 bases, with 12 bases between the two germline ends. As DNA, the CDR3 is TGTGCCAGCTTGTACAAAGAGACTAATGAAAAACTGTTTTTT. Translation: CASLYKETNEKLFF.

This chain links TRBV4-1 with TRBJ2-3; TRBD1 aligns across 7 bases. Trimming at V came to 1 base and at J to 5 bases, leaving 6 bases not matched to a gene. Germline loops: CDR1 MGHRA, CDR2 YSYEKL. The CDR3 has 15 amino acids. CDR3 in DNA: TGCGCCAGCAGCCAAGGACAGGGAAAGGTAGATACGCAGTATTTT. Translating it yields CASSQGQGKVDTQYF.